This TCR beta chain was identified in a study of T cell clones after liver transplantation. Trimming left V 3 bases short and J 2 bases short, with 29 bases between. CDR1 and CDR2 from the germline V gene are MNHEY and SMNVEV (reference sequence). The CDR3 covers 20 residues. Thawed unstimulated PBMCs were FACS-sorted by CD3, CD4 and CD8 into two populations. Generated by immunoSEQ multiplex PCR, the TCRdb table keeps only in-frame clones and is missing some. Of roughly 80,000 clones in the sample, roughly 82% were seen once. The sample in question was CD4+ T cells from blood, obtained 45 to 46 months after liver transplant. This receptor was taken from a human patient who received a liver transplant. Among the T cells, some may be from the graft donor. The gene calls are TRBV27 and TRBJ2-7, with D perhaps matching TRBD2 (9 bases). The CDR3 reads CASSFAGSGRQGIIPYEQYF. Written as DNA, the CDR3 is TGTGCCAGCAGTTTCGCCGGTAGCGGGAGACAGGGGATCATTCCCTACGAGCAGTACTTC.